These T cell receptor beta chains were read from a single sample in a study of sequential checkpoint blockade in melanoma. Profiled with immunoSEQ multiplex PCR; TCRdb holds only in-frame clones, not every one. The sample yields under 25,000 clones, more than 60% seen once. Sequencing used CD8+ T cells sorted from blood (inferred from file names), obtained from a patient given nivolumab and ipilimumab in sequence. These receptor sequences come from a human donor with melanoma. Each CDR3 is given with its conserved first and last residue. The D gene is left open where the match is weak. Part of the rows lack a size; the others show once, few, many or a class for expanded clones.

J | size | D | V | DNA | CDR3
TRBJ2-7 | . | . | TRBV5-6 | TGTGCCAGCAGCTCGTTCAGTTACGAGCAGTACTTC | CASSSFSYEQYF
TRBJ2-7 | . | . | TRBV27 | TGTGCCAGCAGCTCCCCCTACTACGAGCAGTACTTC | CASSSPYYEQYF
TRBJ2-7 | . | TRBD2 | TRBV28 | TGTGCCAGCAGTTTCCGGGGACTAGCGGGAGAGCAGTACTTC | CASSFRGLAGEQYF
TRBJ1-1 | . | TRBD1 | TRBV29-1 | TGCAGCGCTCAGGACAGGGAGAACACTGAAGCTTTCTTT | CSAQDRENTEAFF
TRBJ1-2 | few | TRBD1 | TRBV19 | TGTGCCAGTAGTATGTCGGGACAGGGCAACTATGGCTACACCTTC | CASSMSGQGNYGYTF
TRBJ2-6 | medium-sized | . | TRBV28 | TGTGCCAGCAGTTTATACAACTCTGGGGCCAACGTCCTGACTTTC | CASSLYNSGANVLTF
TRBJ1-5 | . | . | TRBV19 | TGTGCCAGTGTGGTAAGCTATAGCAATCAGCCCCAGCATTTT | CASVVSYSNQPQHF
TRBJ1-1 | . | . | TRBV4-2 | TGTGCCAGCAGCCCACATTTGACAGAGAACACTGAAGCTTTCTTT | CASSPHLTENTEAFF
TRBJ1-5 | . | TRBD1 | TRBV27 | TGTGCCAGCAGTGGGACAGGGCCCGTTCAGCCCCAGCATTTT | CASSGTGPVQPQHF
TRBJ2-7 | . | TRBD2 | TRBV27 | TGTGCCAGCAGTTTATCCAGAACCGGAGCGGGAGGGCCGGGAGAGCAGTACTTC | CASSLSRTGAGGPGEQYF
TRBJ2-7 | . | . | TRBV15 | TGTGCCACCAGCGCCCGAGCGGACGCCTACGAGCAGTACTTC | CATSARADAYEQYF
TRBJ2-7 | . | TRBD2 | TRBV6-6 | TGTGCCAGCAGAGCGGGGACTATCTCCGAGCAGTACTTC | CASRAGTISEQYF
TRBJ2-7 | . | TRBD2 | TRBV4-2 | TGTGCCAGCAGCCAAGTGGGACTAGCGGGGGGGCCTGGGACCTACGAGCAGTACTTC | CASSQVGLAGGPGTYEQYF
TRBJ2-7 | few | . | TRBV21-1 | TGTGCCTGCCCTTACGGCGAGCAGTACTTC | CACPYGEQYF
TRBJ2-1 | . | . | TRBV5-6 | TGTGCCAGCAGGGACTATTCCTCCTACAATGAGCAGTTCTTC | CASRDYSSYNEQFF
TRBJ1-5 | once | . | TRBV28 | TGTGCCAACAGGAGGATGAGGGAGAGTGGGCCCCAGCATTTT | CANRRMRESGPQHF
TRBJ2-7 | . | TRBD2 | TRBV5-6 | TGTGCCAGCAGCTTGAAAGGACTAGCGCTGATCTACGAGCAGTACTTC | CASSLKGLALIYEQYF
TRBJ2-7 | few | . | TRBV2 | TGTGCCAGCAGTGAAGCCCCAGGGGCCTACGAGCAGTACTTC | CASSEAPGAYEQYF
TRBJ2-7 | . | TRBD2 | TRBV18 | TGTGCCAGCTCACCGACTAGCGGGGAAATCGAGCAGTACTTC | CASSPTSGEIEQYF
TRBJ1-1 | few | TRBD1 | TRBV29-1 | TGCAGCGTTGGAAGGACAGGGGTGACTGAAGCTTTCTTT | CSVGRTGVTEAFF
TRBJ2-7 | . | TRBD2 | TRBV19 | TGTGCCAGTAGTACATCCGGGACTAGCCAGGCGTCCTACGAGCAGTACTTC | CASSTSGTSQASYEQYF